This TCR beta chain was identified during a study of shared clonotypes between healthy human individuals. Naivety among CD8 cells was defined by CD45RO negativity and positive CCR7 selection, thereby excluding terminally differentiated effector memory CD45RA+ cells. Libraries were prepared by immunoSEQ multiplex PCR; TCRdb keeps only in-frame clonotypes and omits some of them. Among around 2,000,000 clones, around 93% were seen once, and the ten largest hold around 1.7%. About this clone itself: Antigen unknown.

V was trimmed by 1 base and J by 1 base, leaving 4 bases between them. The CDR3 extends over 13 amino acids. From germline, CDR1 is SGHAT and CDR2 FQDESV (reference sequence). Study-level points and caveats: Larger estimated richness was generally seen in naive subsets than in memory subsets. Deeper or shallower sequencing was expected to change how clonotypes are shared among donors. Four donors had approximately 4.6% of their naive CD4 clonotypes in common.

Sequenced input: naive CD8+ T cells from PBMCs. V is TRBV11-1 and J is TRBJ1-1; no clear D gene. The sequence was collected from a man aged 18 to 30 in good health. Some clones in this sample may be carry-over from other donors' samples. For the CDR3, the DNA is TGTGCCAGCAGCTTAGGAGCGAACACTGAAGCTTTCTTT. Its translation: CASSLGANTEAFF.